The 9 T cell receptor beta chains below were found in one sample sequenced in a study of lymphopenia after photon versus proton radiotherapy (dated by TCRdb to about 2019). Libraries were prepared through the immunoSEQ multiplex PCR assay. The table was pulled from immuneACCESS by TCRdb, which kept in-frame rearrangements only. Such tables lose some clones; where checked, under half of the loss comes from unresolved V genes, and the rest has no known cause. The sample table holds some 40,000 clones, of which around 83% were seen once. The ten top clones hold 9% to 12% of the sample. Material: peripheral blood, obtained from a patient treated with proton-based radiotherapy. Receptors originate from a woman between 65 and 79 years old with pancreatic cancer. Some clones in this sample may be carry-over from other donors' samples.

This clone was found a few times. V gene TRBV5-1 combines with J gene TRBJ2-1; D unclear. The CDR3 is made up of 15 amino acids. V lost 1 base, J lost 7 bases, and 15 bases lay in between. Germline V gene data show CDR1 as SGHRS and CDR2 as YFSETQ. The CDR3 spells CASSLKSDTRNEQFF. The DNA for the CDR3 is TGCGCCAGCAGCTTGAAGTCAGACACCCGGAATGAGCAGTTCTTC.

The chain links TRBV29-1 to TRBJ2-2; perhaps TRBD2 as D (5 bases). Trimming removed 4 bases from V and 3 bases from J, with 12 bases in between. The CDR3 runs to 14 residues. The germline CDR1 and CDR2 sequences are SQVTM and ANQGSEA. The chain's CDR3 is CSVARDRDTGELFF. CDR3 sequence (DNA): TGCAGCGTTGCGAGGGATCGGGACACCGGGGAGCTGTTTTTT.

The J gene is TRBJ1-1, the V gene TRBV30; 7 bases map to TRBD1. Germline CDR1 is GTSNPN and CDR2 is SVGIG (reference sequence). V lost 0 bases, J lost 0 bases, and 4 bases stayed unmatched. The CDR3 loop spans 15 amino acids. Here the CDR3 reads CAWSVGTAMNTEAFF. CDR3 bases: TGTGCCTGGAGTGTAGGGACAGCCATGAACACTGAAGCTTTCTTT.

The V gene is TRBV6-5, the J gene TRBJ2-5; 10 bases fit TRBD2. V was pared by 5 bases and J by 3 bases, with 6 bases of the junction left unmatched. The CDR3 is 15 residues long. The V gene's germline CDR1 is MNHEY and CDR2 SVGAGI. DNA for the CDR3: TGTGCCAGCAGTCGCGCCGGGACTAGCGAAGAGACCCAGTACTTC. Encoded protein: CASSRAGTSEETQYF.

The chain links TRBV2 to TRBJ1-2, with a weak D call TRBD1 (5 bases). The CDR3 spans 13 residues. Trimming left V 2 bases short and J 4 bases short, with 8 bases between. CDR1 and CDR2 (germline): SNHLY, FYNNEI. CDR3 amino acids: CASSEQGGYGYTF. DNA for the CDR3: TGTGCCAGCAGTGAACAGGGAGGCTATGGCTACACCTTC.

The rearrangement links TRBV7-9 to TRBJ2-3, with TRBD2 matching over 7 bases. The trim removed 4 bases at V and 5 bases at J, leaving 12 bases unmatched. CDR1 SEHNR and CDR2 FQNEAQ come from the germline V gene (reference sequence). CDR3 size: 16 residues. The CDR3 nucleotides read TGTGCCAGCAGCTCCTTAAACCAGCGGGACGGAGATACGCAGTATTTT. It yields the protein CASSSLNQRDGDTQYF.

V gene TRBV28 combines with J gene TRBJ2-2; TRBD1 agrees at 7 bases. The CDR3 contains 13 residues. V trimming: 7 bases; J trimming: 6 bases; junction bases outside the gene matches: 5. Germline assignment: CDR1 MDHEN and CDR2 SYDVKM. The CDR3 loop reads CASKTGDAGELFF. In DNA form, the CDR3 reads TGTGCCAGCAAAACAGGGGACGCCGGGGAGCTGTTTTTT.

The V and J genes are TRBV20-1 and TRBJ1-1, with unresolved D. The germline V gene encodes CDR1 DFQATT and CDR2 SNEGSKA (reference sequence). Trimming stripped 6 bases from V and 7 bases from J, with 12 bases between. This CDR3 has 11 amino acids. This chain's CDR3 is CSALRTVEAFF. CDR3 DNA sequence: TGCAGTGCCCTAAGGACGGTTGAAGCTTTCTTT.

The chain employs TRBV2 and TRBJ1-2; D remains ambiguous. Trimming took off 7 bases at V and 8 bases at J, with 17 bases between the two ends. The CDR3 length is 13 residues. The germline CDR1 and CDR2 sequences are SNHLY and FYNNEI. The CDR3 region has the DNA TGTGCCAGCAATCCTCGGGAGAAGGGAGGCTACACCTTC. Its protein product is CASNPREKGGYTF.